This T cell receptor beta chain is drawn from a study of blood T cells in healthy people across ages. Study overall: About one barcoded beta molecule per two T cells came from capture by template switching. Study conclusions and caveats: Per million T cells, TCR beta diversity dropped about linearly as age rose.

In regard to this clonotype: Its matching antigen is unknown.

Samples each yielded at least 6 micrograms of total RNA. Per germline, CDR1 SGHTA and CDR2 FQGTGA. The CDR3 spans 14 residues. The V and J ends lost 5 bases and 2 bases respectively, with 11 bases between them. It was with a sample-barcoded 5' primer and a J-beta primer mix that a second PCR of about 6 to 12 cycles was run. MiXCR, applied by TCRdb to the 5' RACE reads, yields one record per CDR3 protein. The table has around 650,000 distinct CDR3 sequences, approximately 29% seen once. Sequencing used blood. This receptor was taken from a woman at least 80 years old in good health. The chain links TRBV7-3 to TRBJ2-3; perhaps TRBD2 as D (6 bases). The CDR3 bases are TGTGCCAGCAGCCTAGGGGAGGACACAGATACGCAGTATTTT. Its translation is CASSLGEDTDTQYF.